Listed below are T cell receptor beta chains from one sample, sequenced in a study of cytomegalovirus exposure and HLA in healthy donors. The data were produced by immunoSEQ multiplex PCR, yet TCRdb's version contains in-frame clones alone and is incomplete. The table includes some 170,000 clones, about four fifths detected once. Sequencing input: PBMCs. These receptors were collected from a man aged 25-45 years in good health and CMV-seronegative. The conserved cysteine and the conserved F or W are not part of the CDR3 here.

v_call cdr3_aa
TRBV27 ASSTGDYGYT
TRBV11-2 ASSPVRGASGNTIY
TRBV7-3 ASSRLAGGDTQY
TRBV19 ASSSQGSGNEQF
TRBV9 ASSLRGGAQDTQY
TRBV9 ASSFHPRPQPNTEAF
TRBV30 AWRDGQGINQPQH
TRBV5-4 ASSQKSRVSTGELF
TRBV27 ASSLGRGEDEQY
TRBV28 ASSVPGEWDTEAF
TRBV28 ASSLQGNTEAF
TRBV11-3 ASSKRSGTGGQETQY
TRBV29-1 SVEAVTGELF
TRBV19 ASSLDRYYNEQF
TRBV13 ASSIQGAPYEQY
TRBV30 AWSVVREQF
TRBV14 ASSQLGGSTDTQY
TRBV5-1 ASSLVGTGNRDGYT
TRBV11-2 ASSLDLGANTEAF
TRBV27 ATEVRDGTGDEQF
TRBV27 ASSLGAGAYEQF
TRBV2 ASIPARGVGELF
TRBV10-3 AISENSLYGYT
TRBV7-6 ASTPRIAESYEQY
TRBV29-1 SVESGTYEQY
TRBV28 ASRITGGSYEQY
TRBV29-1 SANRGLTDTQY
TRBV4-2 ASSQEEGSTSVSYEQY
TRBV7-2 ASSQGQGSEQY
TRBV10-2 ASSDDRNYEQY
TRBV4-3 ASSQDGGFNEKLF
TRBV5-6 ASSPTLAGEGTDTQY
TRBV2 ASSPLREKKGYT
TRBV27 ASSLDRGDTIY
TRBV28 ASSLGGSKLYGYT
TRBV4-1 ASSPSGTLNGELF
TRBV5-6 ASSLGAGGRYNEQF
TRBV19 ATKVGAGGYEQY
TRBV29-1 SVGQGGTEAF
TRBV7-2 ASSALVYEQF
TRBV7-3 ASSSARVITGYT
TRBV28 ASSLQPGQGQETQY
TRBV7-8 ASSSFGTGGIYEQY
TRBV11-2 ASSAATGLSYNEQF
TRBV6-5 ASSSLGSSGNTIY
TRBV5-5 ASSFKPGASGEQF
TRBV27 ASSLRGLAGPYEQY
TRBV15 ATSRGLAELYEQY
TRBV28 ASSQPPEVAWRNEQY
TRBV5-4 ASSLSGRWDEQF
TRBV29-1 SLSSRGEQETQY
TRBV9 ASSVGSRDRVNEQF
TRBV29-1 SVEPGQGTGEQY
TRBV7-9 AITWGQGPNEKLF
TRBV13 ASSSVITGRIYGYT
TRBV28 ASSLTGGVRQPQH
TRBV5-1 ASSFSGPGEQF